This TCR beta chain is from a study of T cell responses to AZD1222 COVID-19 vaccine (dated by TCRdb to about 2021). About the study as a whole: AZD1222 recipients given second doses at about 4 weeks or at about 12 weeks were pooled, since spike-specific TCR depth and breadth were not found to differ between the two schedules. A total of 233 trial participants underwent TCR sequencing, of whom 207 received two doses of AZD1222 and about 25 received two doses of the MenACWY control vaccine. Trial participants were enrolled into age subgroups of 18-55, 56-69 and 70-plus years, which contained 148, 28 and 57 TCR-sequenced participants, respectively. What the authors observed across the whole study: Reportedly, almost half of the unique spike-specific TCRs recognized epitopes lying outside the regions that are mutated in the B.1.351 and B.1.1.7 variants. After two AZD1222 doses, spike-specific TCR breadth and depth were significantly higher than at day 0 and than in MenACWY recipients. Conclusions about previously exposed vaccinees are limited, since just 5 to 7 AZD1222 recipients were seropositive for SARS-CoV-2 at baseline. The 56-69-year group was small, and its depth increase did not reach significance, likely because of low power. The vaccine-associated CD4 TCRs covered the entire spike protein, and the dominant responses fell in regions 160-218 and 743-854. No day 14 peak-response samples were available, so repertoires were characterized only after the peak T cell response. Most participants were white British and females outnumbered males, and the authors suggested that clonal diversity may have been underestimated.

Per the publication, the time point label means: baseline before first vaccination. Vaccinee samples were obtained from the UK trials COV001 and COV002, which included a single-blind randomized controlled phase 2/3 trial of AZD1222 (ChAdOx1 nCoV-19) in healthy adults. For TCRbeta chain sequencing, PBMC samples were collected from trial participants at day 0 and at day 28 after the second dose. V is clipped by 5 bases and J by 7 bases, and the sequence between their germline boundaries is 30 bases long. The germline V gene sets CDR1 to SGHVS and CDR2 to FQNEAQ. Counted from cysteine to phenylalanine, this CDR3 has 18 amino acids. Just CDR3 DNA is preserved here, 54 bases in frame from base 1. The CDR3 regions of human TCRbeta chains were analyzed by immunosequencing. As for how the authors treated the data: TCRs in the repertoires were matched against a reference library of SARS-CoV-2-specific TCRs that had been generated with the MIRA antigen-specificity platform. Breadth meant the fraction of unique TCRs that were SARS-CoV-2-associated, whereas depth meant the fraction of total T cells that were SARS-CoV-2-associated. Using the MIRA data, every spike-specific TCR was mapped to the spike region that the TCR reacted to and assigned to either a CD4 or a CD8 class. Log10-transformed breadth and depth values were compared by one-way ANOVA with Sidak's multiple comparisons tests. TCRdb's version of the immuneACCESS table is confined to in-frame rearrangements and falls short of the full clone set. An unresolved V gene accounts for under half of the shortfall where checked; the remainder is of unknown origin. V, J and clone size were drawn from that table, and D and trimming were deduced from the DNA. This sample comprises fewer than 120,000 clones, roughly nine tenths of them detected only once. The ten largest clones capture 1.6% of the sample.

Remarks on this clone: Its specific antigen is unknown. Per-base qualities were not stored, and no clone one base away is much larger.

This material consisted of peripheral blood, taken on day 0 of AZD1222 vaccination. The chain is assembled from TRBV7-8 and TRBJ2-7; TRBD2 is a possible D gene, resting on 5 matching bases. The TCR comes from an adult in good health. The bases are TGTGCCAGCAGCCAACGACTCACCTTCGGGGAGTACGGGTCGGAGCAGTACTTC. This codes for CASSQRLTFGEYGSEQYF.